This TCR beta chain is drawn from a study of neurological immune-mediated disorders. Findings of the study overall: TCR-beta repertoires seemed private in all groups, with no expanded CDR3 amino acid sequences shared. Among 34 multiple sclerosis patients, 18 had repertoires that phylogenetic grouping placed in one related-CDR3 cluster, a possible signature. Multiple sclerosis was found to have the least TCR clonal expansion, below healthy controls, and HTLV-1-associated myelopathy the most.

Each CDR3 protein gets one entry after TCRdb re-called the 5' RACE reads with MiXCR. Found here are some 60,000 distinct CDR3 sequences, 3.5% of them singletons; the top ten hold around 3.1%. Libraries used 2 million unsorted PBMCs kept frozen in RNAlater. This clonotype appeared many times. Its cognate antigen is unknown. The junction shows a germline mismatch at one end, possibly a read error. This clonotype was sampled from a young woman with multiple sclerosis. Sequencing was performed on PBMCs.

Here the CDR3 reads CASSEPGGTGASPLNF. CDR3 bases: TGTGCCAGCAGTGAACCAGGGGGGACAGGTGCTTCACCCCTCAACTTT. The chain uses TRBV25-1 and TRBJ1-6; 8 bases line up with TRBD1. The CDR3 consists of 16 residues. The V gene's germline CDR1 is MGHDK and CDR2 SYGVNS.